Below are 15 T cell receptor beta chains sequenced from a single sample in a study of OX40 agonist ivuxolimab in advanced cancers. The table came from immunoSEQ multiplex PCR; TCRdb's copy has only in-frame clones and leaves some out. The sample shows some 90,000 clones, approximately 90% of them seen only once. Sample: CD4+ or CD8+ T cells sorted from blood, taken in a trial of the OX40 agonist ivuxolimab. The receptors were gathered from an adult with an advanced solid tumor such as melanoma, head and neck, liver or kidney cancer.

The rearrangement uses TRBV28 and TRBJ2-1; 13 nucleotides align to TRBD2. Germline V gene data show CDR1 as MDHEN and CDR2 as SYDVKM. The J segment lost 8 bases and the V segment lost 6 bases, leaving 10 bases of the junction unmatched. This CDR3 has 16 amino acids. The CDR3 protein is CASSSPTSGRGDEQFF. CDR3 nucleotides: TGTGCCAGCAGCTCCCCCACTAGCGGGAGGGGGGATGAGCAGTTCTTC.

The rearrangement uses TRBV10-3 and TRBJ1-1; no firm D call. The CDR3 contains 14 residues. V was clipped by 6 bases and J by 4 bases, with 15 bases between them. Germline V CDR1 and CDR2: ENHRY, SYGVKD. CDR3 loop: CAIRDPGIGTEAFF. CDR3 sequence (DNA): TGTGCCATCAGGGACCCGGGGATTGGCACTGAAGCTTTCTTT.

V usage is TRBV5-1 and J usage is TRBJ1-6; the D gene is possibly TRBD1 (6 bases). V gave up 2 bases and J gave up 10 bases, with 13 bases separating them. This CDR3 spans 14 amino acids. Germline V lookup: CDR1 SGHRS, CDR2 YFSETQ. Written as DNA, the CDR3 is TGCGCCAGCAGCTTTCCAGGGGAGGGGTCACCCCTCCACTTT. It specifies CASSFPGEGSPLHF. Supplemented by reference TRBV5-1 and TRBJ1-6, the full variable domain reads KAGVTQTPRYLIKTRGQQVTLSCSPISGHRSVSWYQQTPGQGLQFLFEYFSETQRNKGNFPGRFSGRQFSNSRSEMNVSTLELGDSALYLCASSFPGEGSPLHFGNGTRLTVT.

V usage is TRBV6-6 and J usage is TRBJ1-2; TRBD1 matches 7 bases. V gave up 6 bases and J gave up 8 bases; unmatched junction bases: 3. Germline values: CDR1 MNHNY, CDR2 SVGAGI (reference sequence). The CDR3 runs 11 residues. The CDR3 DNA sequence: TGTGCCAGCAGCGAAGGGGGCGGCTACACCTTC. Protein: CASSEGGGYTF.

The rearrangement uses TRBV5-6 and TRBJ2-5, with D uncertain. V lost 4 bases and J lost 5, with 9 bases in between. Germline loops: CDR1 SGHDT, CDR2 YYEEEE. The length of the CDR3 is 12 residues. CDR3 nucleotides: TGTGCCAGCAGCACCACCCGGGAGACCCAGTACTTC. This gives the protein CASSTTRETQYF. The full variable domain, its missing parts supplied by reference TRBV5-6 and TRBJ2-5, is DAGVTQSPTHLIKTRGQQVTLRCSPKSGHDTVSWYQQALGQGPQFIFQYYEEEERQRGNFPDRFSGHQFPNYSSELNVNALLLGDSALYLCASSTTRETQYFGPGTRLLVL.

The chain links TRBV18 to TRBJ2-1, with 10 bases fitting TRBD2. The CDR3 length is 16 residues. CDR1 and CDR2 (germline): KGHSH, LQKENI. V shed 4 bases, J shed 5 bases, and the junction held 8 bases outside the gene matches. The DNA for the CDR3 is TGTGCCAGCTCACGATCGCTAGCGGGAGTGAACAATGAGCAGTTCTTC. Protein sequence: CASSRSLAGVNNEQFF.

The chain links TRBV4-3 to TRBJ2-2; D not certain. The germline CDR1 and CDR2 sequences are LGHNA and YSLEER. Trimming took 0 bases from V and 0 from J, leaving 11 bases between them. CDR3 size: 17 residues. For the CDR3, the DNA is TGCGCCAGCAGCCAAGATTCGGAGACACCGAACACCGGGGAGCTGTTTTTT. It specifies CASSQDSETPNTGELFF.

The chain joins TRBV6-1 to TRBJ2-7; 7 bases map to TRBD2. The junction had 5 bases not matched to a gene; V was cut back by 4 bases and J by 2 bases. The CDR3 runs to 14 residues. The V gene's germline CDR1 is MNHNS and CDR2 SASEGT. The CDR3: CASSVTGGPYEQYF. In nucleotides, the CDR3 is TGTGCCAGCAGTGTCACGGGAGGACCCTACGAGCAGTACTTC.

The V gene is TRBV13, the J gene TRBJ2-2, with D unclear. This CDR3 has 13 amino acids. Germline CDR1 and CDR2: PRHDT and FYEKMQ (reference sequence). V was cut by 4 bases and J by 8 bases, with 11 bases left in between. As DNA, the CDR3 is TGTGCCAGCAGCTCCATACGGGTGGGGGAGCTGTTTTTT. This sequence encodes CASSSIRVGELFF.

This clone has a handful of counts. The rearrangement uses TRBV4-1 and TRBJ2-1; TRBD2 matches 12 bases. The V gene's germline CDR1 is MGHRA and CDR2 YSYEKL. The CDR3 runs 15 residues. V dropped 1 base and J dropped 15; count of bases not matched to a gene: 10. In DNA form, the CDR3 reads TGCGCCAGCAGCCAAGGGGAGGCTAGCGGGAGGGCACGGTTCTTC. It codes for CASSQGEASGRARFF.

This chain links TRBV4-1 with TRBJ1-1, with D perhaps matching TRBD1 (6 bases). Germline-derived CDR1 and CDR2 are MGHRA and YSYEKL. V was trimmed by 0 bases and J by 7 bases, leaving 9 bases between them. The CDR3 contains 13 residues. The DNA of the CDR3 is TGCGCCAGCAGCCAAGAAACAGGGCGTGAAGCTTTCTTT. Protein sequence: CASSQETGREAFF.

The chain links TRBV27 to TRBJ2-2, with 8 bases lining up with TRBD1. The V segment lost 1 base and the J segment 4 bases; nucleotides outside the gene matches: 8. The germline V gene has CDR1 MNHEY and CDR2 SMNVEV (reference sequence). The CDR3 is made up of 17 amino acids. The CDR3 sequence: CASSLYQGARGTGELFF. The DNA of the CDR3 is TGTGCCAGCAGTTTATACCAGGGGGCGCGTGGCACCGGGGAGCTGTTTTTT.

The rearrangement joins TRBV29-1 to TRBJ1-2; D is perhaps TRBD1 (6 bases). Germline CDR1 and CDR2: SQVTM and ANQGSEA. The CDR3 totals 14 residues. V was pared by 7 bases and J by 6 bases, with 21 bases between. The CDR3 nucleotides read TGCAGCGCCCCCTCCCGAGGGGGTATTCATGGCTACACCTTC. It specifies CSAPSRGGIHGYTF. The full variable domain, its missing parts supplied by reference TRBV29-1 and TRBJ1-2, is SAVISQKPSRDICQRGTSLTIQCQVDSQVTMMFWYRQQPGQSLTLIATANQGSEATYESGFVIDKFPISRPNLTFSTLTVSNMSPEDSSIYLCSAPSRGGIHGYTFGSGTRLTVV.

The chain combines TRBV4-2 with TRBJ2-5, with 14 bases aligning to TRBD2. CDR1 is LGHNA and CDR2 is YNFKEQ in the germline V gene. This CDR3 contains 19 residues. The V gene end was trimmed by 1 base and the J gene end by 4 bases; junction bases not matched to a gene: 11. CDR3 nucleotide sequence: TGTGCCAGCAGCCAAGGAGGGACTAGCGGGAGTTTTGATAGAGAGACCCAGTACTTC. The encoded protein is CASSQGGTSGSFDRETQYF.

The rearrangement links TRBV10-3 to TRBJ2-3; D is ambiguous. The germline CDR1 and CDR2 sequences are ENHRY and SYGVKD. V was clipped by 3 bases and J by 2 bases, with 15 bases between them. The CDR3 is made up of 16 amino acids. The CDR3 DNA follows: TGTGCCATCAGTGAACTCGGGCGGAGCTACACAGATACGCAGTATTTT. This codes for CAISELGRSYTDTQYF.